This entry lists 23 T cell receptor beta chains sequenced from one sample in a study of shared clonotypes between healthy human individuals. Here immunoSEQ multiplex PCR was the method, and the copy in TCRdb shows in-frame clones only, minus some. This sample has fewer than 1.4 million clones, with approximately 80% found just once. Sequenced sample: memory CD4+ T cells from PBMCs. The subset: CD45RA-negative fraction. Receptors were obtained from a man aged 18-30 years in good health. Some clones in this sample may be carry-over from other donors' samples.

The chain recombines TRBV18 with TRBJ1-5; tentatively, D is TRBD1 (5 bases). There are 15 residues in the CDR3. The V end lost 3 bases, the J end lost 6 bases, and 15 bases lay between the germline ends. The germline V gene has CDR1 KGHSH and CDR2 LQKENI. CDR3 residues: CASSPDLGEGQPQHF. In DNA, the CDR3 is TGTGCCAGCTCACCTGACCTGGGGGAGGGTCAGCCCCAGCATTTT.

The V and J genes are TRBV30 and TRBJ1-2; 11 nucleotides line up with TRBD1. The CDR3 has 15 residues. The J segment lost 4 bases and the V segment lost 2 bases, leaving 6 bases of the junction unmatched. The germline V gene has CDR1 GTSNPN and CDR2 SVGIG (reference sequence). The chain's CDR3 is CAWSPGQGARYGYTF. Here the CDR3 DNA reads TGTGCCTGGAGTCCCGGACAGGGGGCGCGCTATGGCTACACCTTC.

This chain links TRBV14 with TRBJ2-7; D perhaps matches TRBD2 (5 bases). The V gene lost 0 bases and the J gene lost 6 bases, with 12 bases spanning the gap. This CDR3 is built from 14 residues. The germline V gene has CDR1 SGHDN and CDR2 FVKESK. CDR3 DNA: TGTGCCAGCAGCCAAGATCGAGGGCCCTCCGAGCAGTACTTC. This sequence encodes CASSQDRGPSEQYF.

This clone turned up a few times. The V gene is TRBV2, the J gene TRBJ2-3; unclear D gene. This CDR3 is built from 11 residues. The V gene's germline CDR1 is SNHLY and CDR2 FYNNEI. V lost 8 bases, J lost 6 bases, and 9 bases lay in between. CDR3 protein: CASSSSDTQYF. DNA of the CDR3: TGTGCCAGCTCGAGTAGCGATACGCAGTATTTT.

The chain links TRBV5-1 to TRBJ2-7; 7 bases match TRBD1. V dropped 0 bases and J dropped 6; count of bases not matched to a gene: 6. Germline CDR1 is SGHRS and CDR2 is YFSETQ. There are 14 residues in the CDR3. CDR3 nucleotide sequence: TGCGCCAGCAGCTTGGACAGGGGTTCTCTCGAGCAGTACTTC. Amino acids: CASSLDRGSLEQYF. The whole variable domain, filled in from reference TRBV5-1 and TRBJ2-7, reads KAGVTQTPRYLIKTRGQQVTLSCSPISGHRSVSWYQQTPGQGLQFLFEYFSETQRNKGNFPGRFSGRQFSNSRSEMNVSTLELGDSALYLCASSLDRGSLEQYFGPGTRLTVT.

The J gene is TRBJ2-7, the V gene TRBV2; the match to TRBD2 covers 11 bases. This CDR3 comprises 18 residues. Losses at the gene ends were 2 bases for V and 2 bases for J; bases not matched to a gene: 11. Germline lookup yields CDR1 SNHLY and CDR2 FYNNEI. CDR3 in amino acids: CASSETESSGRLPYEQYF. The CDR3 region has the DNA TGTGCCAGCAGTGAAACTGAGTCTAGCGGGAGGCTCCCCTACGAGCAGTACTTC.

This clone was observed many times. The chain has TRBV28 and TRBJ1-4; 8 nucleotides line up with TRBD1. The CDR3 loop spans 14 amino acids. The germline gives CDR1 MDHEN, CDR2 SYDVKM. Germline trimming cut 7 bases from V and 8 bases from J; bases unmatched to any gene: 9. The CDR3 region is CASTARGRREKLFF. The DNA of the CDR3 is TGTGCCAGCACCGCCAGGGGGCGTCGAGAAAAACTGTTTTTT.

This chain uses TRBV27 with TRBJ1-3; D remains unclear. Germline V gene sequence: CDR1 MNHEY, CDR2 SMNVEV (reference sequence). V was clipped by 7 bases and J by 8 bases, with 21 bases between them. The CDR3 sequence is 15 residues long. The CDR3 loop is CASKESQSGVDTIYF. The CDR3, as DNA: TGTGCCAGCAAAGAATCCCAATCCGGGGTTGACACCATATATTTT.

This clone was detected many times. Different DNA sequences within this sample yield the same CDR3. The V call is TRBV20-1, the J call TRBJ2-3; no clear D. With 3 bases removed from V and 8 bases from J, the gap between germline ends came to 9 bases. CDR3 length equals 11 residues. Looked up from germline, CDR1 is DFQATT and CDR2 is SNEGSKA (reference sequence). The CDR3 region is CSASLATTQYF. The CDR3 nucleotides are TGCAGTGCTAGTCTGGCGACTACGCAGTATTTT.

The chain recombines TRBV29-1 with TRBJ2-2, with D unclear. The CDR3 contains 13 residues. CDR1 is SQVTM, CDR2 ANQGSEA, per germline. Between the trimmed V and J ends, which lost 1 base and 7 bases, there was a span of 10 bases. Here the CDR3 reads CSVEASSRGELFF. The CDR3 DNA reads TGCAGCGTTGAAGCTAGTTCACGCGGGGAGCTGTTTTTT.

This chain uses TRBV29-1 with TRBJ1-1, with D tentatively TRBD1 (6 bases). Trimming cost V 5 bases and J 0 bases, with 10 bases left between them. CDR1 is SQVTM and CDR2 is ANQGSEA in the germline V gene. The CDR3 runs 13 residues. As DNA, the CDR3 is TGCAGCGTTTACAGGGACCTGAACACTGAAGCTTTCTTT. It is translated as CSVYRDLNTEAFF.

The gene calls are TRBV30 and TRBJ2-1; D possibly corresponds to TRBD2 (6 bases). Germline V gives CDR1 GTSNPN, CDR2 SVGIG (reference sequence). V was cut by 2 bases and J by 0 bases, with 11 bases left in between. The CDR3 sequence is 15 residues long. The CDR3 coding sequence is TGTGCCTGGAGTCGGCTAGCGACCTCCTACAATGAGCAGTTCTTC. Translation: CAWSRLATSYNEQFF.

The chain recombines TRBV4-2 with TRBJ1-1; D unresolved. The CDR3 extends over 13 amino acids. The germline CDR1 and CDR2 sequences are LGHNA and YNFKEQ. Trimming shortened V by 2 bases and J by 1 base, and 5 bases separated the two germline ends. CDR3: CASSQWENTEAFF. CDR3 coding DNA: TGTGCCAGCAGCCAATGGGAGAACACTGAAGCTTTCTTT.

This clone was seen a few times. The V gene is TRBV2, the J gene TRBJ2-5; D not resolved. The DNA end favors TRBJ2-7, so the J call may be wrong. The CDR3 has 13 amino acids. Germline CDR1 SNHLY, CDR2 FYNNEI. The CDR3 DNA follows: TGTGCCAGCAGTGACGTGTTCTCCTACGAGCAGTACTTC. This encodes CASSDVFSYEQYF.

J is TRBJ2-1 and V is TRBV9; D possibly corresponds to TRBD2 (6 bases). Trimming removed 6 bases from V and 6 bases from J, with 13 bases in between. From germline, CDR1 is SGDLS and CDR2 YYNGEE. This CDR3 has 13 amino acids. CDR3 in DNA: TGTGCCAGCACCCGGGAGCTTTCCAATGAGCAGTTCTTC. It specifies CASTRELSNEQFF.

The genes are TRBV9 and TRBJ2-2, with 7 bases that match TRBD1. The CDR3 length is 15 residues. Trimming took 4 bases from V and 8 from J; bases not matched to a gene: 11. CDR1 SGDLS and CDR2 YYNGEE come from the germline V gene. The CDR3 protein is CASSPLGGRVGELFF. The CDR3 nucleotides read TGTGCCAGCAGCCCCTTAGGGGGCAGGGTAGGGGAGCTGTTTTTT. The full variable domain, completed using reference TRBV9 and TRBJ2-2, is DSGVTQTPKHLITATGQRVTLRCSPRSGDLSVYWYQQSLDQGLQFLIQYYNGEERAKGNILERFSAQQFPDLHSELNLSSLELGDSALYFCASSPLGGRVGELFFGEGSRLTVL.

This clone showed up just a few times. CDR3 nucleotides: TGTGCCAGCAGCGTAGGGGCAGCGGACTCTGGAAACACCATATATTTT. This sequence encodes CASSVGAADSGNTIYF. This chain joins TRBV9 and TRBJ1-3; D is unclear. Trimming took 0 bases from V and 0 from J, leaving 10 bases between them. The germline CDR1 and CDR2 sequences are SGDLS and YYNGEE. The CDR3 extends over 16 amino acids. The full variable domain, in which reference TRBV9 and TRBJ1-3 provide the parts outside the CDR3, is DSGVTQTPKHLITATGQRVTLRCSPRSGDLSVYWYQQSLDQGLQFLIQYYNGEERAKGNILERFSAQQFPDLHSELNLSSLELGDSALYFCASSVGAADSGNTIYFGEGSWLTVV.

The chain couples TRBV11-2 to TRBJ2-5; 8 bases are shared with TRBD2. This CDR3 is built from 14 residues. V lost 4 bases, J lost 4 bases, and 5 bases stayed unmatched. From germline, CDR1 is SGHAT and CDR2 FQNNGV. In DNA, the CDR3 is TGTGCCAGCAGCTCGCCGGCGGGGGGAGAGACCCAGTACTTC. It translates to CASSSPAGGETQYF.

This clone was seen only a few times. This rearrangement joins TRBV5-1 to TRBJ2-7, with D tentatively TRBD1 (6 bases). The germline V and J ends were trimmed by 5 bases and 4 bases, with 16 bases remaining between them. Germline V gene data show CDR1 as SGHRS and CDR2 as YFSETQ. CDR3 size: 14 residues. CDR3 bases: TGCGCCAGCAGTGTGACGGACCAGGGGTACGAGCAGTACTTC. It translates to CASSVTDQGYEQYF.

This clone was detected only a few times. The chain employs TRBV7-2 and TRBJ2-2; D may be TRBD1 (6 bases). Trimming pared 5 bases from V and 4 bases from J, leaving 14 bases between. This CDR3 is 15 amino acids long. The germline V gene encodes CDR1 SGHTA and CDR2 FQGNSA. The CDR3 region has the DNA TGTGCCAGCAGCCCCGTCCGGACAGTCACCGGGGAGCTGTTTTTT. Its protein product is CASSPVRTVTGELFF. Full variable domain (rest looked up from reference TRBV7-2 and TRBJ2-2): GAGVSQSPSNKVTEKGKDVELRCDPISGHTALYWYRQSLGQGLEFLIYFQGNSAPDKSGLPSDRFSAERTGGSVSTLTIQRTQQEDSAVYLCASSPVRTVTGELFFGEGSRLTVL.

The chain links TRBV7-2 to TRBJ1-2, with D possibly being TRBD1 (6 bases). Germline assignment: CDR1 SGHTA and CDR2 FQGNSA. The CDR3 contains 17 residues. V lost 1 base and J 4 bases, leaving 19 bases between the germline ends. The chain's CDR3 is CASSLEPGHIIPYGYTF. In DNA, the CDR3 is TGTGCCAGCAGCTTAGAACCGGGACACATCATTCCCTATGGCTACACCTTC.

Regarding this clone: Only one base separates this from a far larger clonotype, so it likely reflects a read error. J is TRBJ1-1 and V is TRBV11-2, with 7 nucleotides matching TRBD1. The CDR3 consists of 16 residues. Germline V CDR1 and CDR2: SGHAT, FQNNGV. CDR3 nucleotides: TGTGCCAACAGCTTAGTAATGGGACAGCCGCTCACTGAAGCTTTCTTT. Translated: CANSLVMGQPLTEAFF.

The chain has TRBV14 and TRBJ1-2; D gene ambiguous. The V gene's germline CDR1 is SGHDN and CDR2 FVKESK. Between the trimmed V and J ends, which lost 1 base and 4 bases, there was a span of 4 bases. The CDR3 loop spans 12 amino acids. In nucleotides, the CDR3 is TGTGCCAGCAGCCAAGGCCTCTATGGCTACACCTTC. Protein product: CASSQGLYGYTF.